This TCR beta chain derives from a study of T cells in Graves' hyperthyroidism and ophthalmopathy. Amplification yielded TCR beta CDR3 regions, with RNA transcripts as the source. The TCR CDR3 first-round RT-PCR relied on the HTBI primer set. One entry per CDR3 protein, called by TCRdb with MiXCR from the multiplex PCR reads. The table includes roughly 180,000 distinct CDR3 sequences, roughly 9.4% detected once. The V gene's germline CDR1 is MNHEY and CDR2 SMNVEV (reference sequence). After removal of 6 bases from V and 3 bases from J, the junction contained 3 bases not matched to a gene. There are 14 residues in the CDR3. Study-level findings and limits: Most thyroid clonotypes expanded above 0.001 appeared in blood too.

This clonotype was seen more than once but under ten times. Antigen: not known. The sequencing input was blood. The source is a woman aged 18 to 35 with Graves' hyperthyroidism that later progressed to Graves' ophthalmopathy. The rearrangement links TRBV27 to TRBJ2-7; 12 nucleotides agree with TRBD2. The chain's CDR3 is CASSGLAGSYEQYF. The CDR3 DNA is TGTGCCAGCAGCGGACTAGCGGGGAGCTACGAGCAGTACTTC.